This T cell receptor beta chain was sequenced in a study of Ad26.COV2.S vaccination and SARS-CoV-2 variants. Turning to the study itself: Intramuscular Ad26.COV2.S doses were given once or twice, 56 days apart. Findings and caveats of the study: There was reportedly substantial breadth in spike-specific CD8+ and CD4+ T cell responses after vaccination. Spike-specific TCR breadth was greater in vaccine than placebo recipients.

Points on this clone: Its specificity is unknown.

The CDR3 is 14 residues long. The germline V and J ends were trimmed by 7 bases and 0 bases, with 10 bases remaining between them. Germline CDR1 reads LNHDA; CDR2 reads SQIVND (reference sequence). Treatment here: around 19 received Ad26.COV2.S at low or high dose, single or two shots; five or six received placebo; per-sample allocation not given. Sampling was performed 63 days after the first vaccine or placebo injection. The vaccine antigen was prefusion-stabilized Wuhan SARS-CoV-2 spike. Method: immunoSEQ multiplex PCR; TCRdb's copy keeps in-frame clones and lacks some. The sample carries under 550,000 clones, over 75% recorded once.

The input for sequencing was peripheral blood, taken in a trial of Ad26.COV2.S vaccine versus placebo. The receptor comes from a person aged 18 to 59 who received the Ad26.COV2.S COVID-19 vaccine or a placebo. The chain has TRBV19 and TRBJ1-5; unclear D gene. The CDR3 region has the DNA TGTGCCAGTAAGGTACATTCTAGCAATCAGCCCCAGCATTTT. Amino acids: CASKVHSSNQPQHF.